This is a list of T cell receptor beta chains from one sample in a study of human T cells and chemical hapten exposure. TCRdb recomputed calls from the RACE reads with MiXCR, one row per CDR3 protein. This sample has 95,000 to 150,000 distinct CDR3 sequences, with 11% found just once. Sequencing used whole blood, obtained in connection with sensitization to the hapten diphenylcyclopropenone (DPC). These receptors all come from a woman aged 50 to 60 with alopecia areata. Some clones in this sample may be carry-over from other donors' samples. Each CDR3 is given with its conserved first and last residue. Size is omitted from some rows. Given values are once, few, many or a class for expanded clones.

clone_size	v_call	cdr3_length	j_call	cdr3_aa
few	TRBV12-3/TRBV12-4	13	TRBJ1-1	CASSRQGNTEAFF
-	TRBV3-1	13	TRBJ2-5	CASSQDRALPQYF
few	TRBV29-1	14	TRBJ2-5	CSVEAGHNQETQYF
many	TRBV29-1	14	TRBJ1-3	CSVLHDGSGNTIYF
-	TRBV13	14	TRBJ1-2	CASSLRTGAYGYTF
-	TRBV11-2	13	TRBJ1-2	CASSSDRGYGYTF
few	TRBV27	13	TRBJ2-7	CASEGTRLYEQYF
-	TRBV20-1	17	TRBJ2-7	CSARPSGGPLLSYEQYF
many	TRBV20-1	12	TRBJ2-1	CRVLAGGGEQFF
-	TRBV6-6	15	TRBJ2-1	CASSSRDRGGSEQFF
-	TRBV11-3	17	TRBJ2-1	CASSPSSGGPRGHEQFF
many	TRBV24-1	14	TRBJ2-2	CATRGQGRPGELFF
many	TRBV6-5	17	TRBJ2-3	CASSYSIVAGGQDTQYF
-	TRBV9	15	TRBJ1-2	CASSATGTLNYGYTF
-	TRBV13	16	TRBJ1-1	CASIQPGQGRDTEAFF
few	TRBV10-3	14	TRBJ2-7	CAISELQGSYEQYF
many	TRBV29-1	17	TRBJ2-6	CSALLRDREAGANVLTF
-	TRBV25-1	16	TRBJ2-3	CASSEFVGGAIDTQYF
many	TRBV28	11	TRBJ1-1	CASSMNTEAFF
-	TRBV6-2/TRBV6-3	15	TRBJ1-5	CASSTGQGFNQPQHF
many	TRBV5-1	16	TRBJ2-5	CASSLSGGARQETQYF
many	TRBV12-3/TRBV12-4	16	TRBJ2-3	CASSSGAEYSTDTQYF
few	TRBV10-3	11	TRBJ2-5	CAISEQETQYF
many	TRBV6-2/TRBV6-3	14	TRBJ2-3	CASSRSTGGDTQYF
few	TRBV29-1	12	TRBJ1-1	CSVGGLGTEAFF
-	TRBV25-1	13	TRBJ1-1	CATLGQGGTEAFF
-	TRBV7-9	17	TRBJ2-3	CASSLVGIPGRTDTQYF
-	TRBV6-2/TRBV6-3	13	TRBJ1-1	CASSYWEGHGAFF